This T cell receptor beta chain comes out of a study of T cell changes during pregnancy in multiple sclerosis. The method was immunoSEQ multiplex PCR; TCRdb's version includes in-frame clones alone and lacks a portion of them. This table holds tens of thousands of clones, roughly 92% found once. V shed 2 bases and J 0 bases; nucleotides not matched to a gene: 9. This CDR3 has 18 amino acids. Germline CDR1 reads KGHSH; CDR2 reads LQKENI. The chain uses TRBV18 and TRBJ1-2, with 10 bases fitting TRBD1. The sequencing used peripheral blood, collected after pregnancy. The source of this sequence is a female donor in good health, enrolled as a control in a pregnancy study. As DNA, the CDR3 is TGTGCCAGCTCACCAATTGTGCCGGACAGGGGGACTAACTATGGCTACACCTTC. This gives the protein CASSPIVPDRGTNYGYTF.